Listed below are T cell receptor beta chains from one sample, sequenced in a study of T cell changes during pregnancy in multiple sclerosis. Using immunoSEQ multiplex PCR, the repertoire was profiled, and TCRdb retains in-frame clones only, with some absent. The sample holds 90,000 to 100,000 clones, roughly nine tenths seen once. The sample in question was peripheral blood, obtained after pregnancy. Source of these receptors: a female donor in good health, enrolled as a control in a pregnancy study. Both conserved end residues are part of each CDR3. A D gene is named only where the DNA matches it firmly. Clone size is shown for a subset of rows, as once, few, many or a class of expanded clone.

cdr3_nt: TGTGCCAGTAGTATGAATGGCGGCTACACCTTC
cdr3_aa: CASSMNGGYTF
clone_size: .
d_call: .
v_call: TRBV19
j_call: TRBJ1-2

cdr3_nt: TGTGCCAGCAGCTTAGGGGGGAGGGGGGCCGCAGAGACCCAGTACTTC
cdr3_aa: CASSLGGRGAAETQYF
clone_size: .
d_call: .
v_call: TRBV7-9
j_call: TRBJ2-5

cdr3_nt: TGTGCCAGCAGTTTCCTTCGGACAGGGCGGACTAATGAAAAACTGTTTTTT
cdr3_aa: CASSFLRTGRTNEKLFF
clone_size: .
d_call: TRBD1
v_call: TRBV28
j_call: TRBJ1-4

cdr3_nt: TGTGCCAGCAGTCTACGGGACACAATCTCCTACGAGCAGTACTTC
cdr3_aa: CASSLRDTISYEQYF
clone_size: .
d_call: .
v_call: TRBV6-5
j_call: TRBJ2-7

cdr3_nt: TGTGCCAGCAGCTTAGGGACACTTCAAGAGACCCAGTACTTC
cdr3_aa: CASSLGTLQETQYF
clone_size: .
d_call: .
v_call: TRBV7-6
j_call: TRBJ2-5

cdr3_nt: TGTGCCAGCACTATTACCCCATTTGTCGGGGAGCTGTTTTTT
cdr3_aa: CASTITPFVGELFF
clone_size: .
d_call: .
v_call: TRBV6-5
j_call: TRBJ2-2

cdr3_nt: TGTGCCAGCAGTGGACTAGCGGGCTACAATGAGCAGTTCTTC
cdr3_aa: CASSGLAGYNEQFF
clone_size: .
d_call: TRBD2
v_call: TRBV2
j_call: TRBJ2-1

cdr3_nt: TGTGCTAGCAGCCAAACAGGGTCCACAGATACGCAGTATTTT
cdr3_aa: CASSQTGSTDTQYF
clone_size: .
d_call: .
v_call: TRBV7-7
j_call: TRBJ2-3

cdr3_nt: TGTGCCCGGGGGGGAGGCCTCAATTCACCCCTCCACTTT
cdr3_aa: CARGGGLNSPLHF
clone_size: .
d_call: .
v_call: TRBV30
j_call: TRBJ1-6

cdr3_nt: TGCAGCGTCGTAGATTACCCTGAAGCTTTCTTT
cdr3_aa: CSVVDYPEAFF
clone_size: few
d_call: .
v_call: TRBV29-1
j_call: TRBJ1-1

cdr3_nt: TGTGCCAGCAGGAAGGGGGAAACGAGCACAGATACGCAGTATTTT
cdr3_aa: CASRKGETSTDTQYF
clone_size: .
d_call: .
v_call: TRBV6-5
j_call: TRBJ2-3

cdr3_nt: TGTGCCAGCAGGGAAGGGACAGGGTGGAATCAAGAGACCCAGTACTTC
cdr3_aa: CASREGTGWNQETQYF
clone_size: .
d_call: TRBD1
v_call: TRBV6-1
j_call: TRBJ2-5

cdr3_nt: TGTGCCAGCAGCCCTACCAACTATGGCTACACCTTC
cdr3_aa: CASSPTNYGYTF
clone_size: .
d_call: .
v_call: TRBV11-2
j_call: TRBJ1-2

cdr3_nt: TGTGCCACCTCACCCCGGGACTCCTACAATGAGCAGTTCTTC
cdr3_aa: CATSPRDSYNEQFF
clone_size: .
d_call: .
v_call: TRBV19
j_call: TRBJ2-1

cdr3_nt: TGTGCCAGCAGTTTCCAGCAGGGGGTGTTCACCGGGGAGCTGTTTTTT
cdr3_aa: CASSFQQGVFTGELFF
clone_size: .
d_call: TRBD1
v_call: TRBV27
j_call: TRBJ2-2

cdr3_nt: TGTGCCAGCAGTTTAGGCGGAGCTCACCAAGAGACCCAGTACTTC
cdr3_aa: CASSLGGAHQETQYF
clone_size: .
d_call: .
v_call: TRBV28
j_call: TRBJ2-5

cdr3_nt: TGTGCCAGTAGTACCACCGGCCTATCGGGCTATGGCTACACCTTC
cdr3_aa: CASSTTGLSGYGYTF
clone_size: .
d_call: .
v_call: TRBV19
j_call: TRBJ1-2

cdr3_nt: TGTGCCAGCAGCCAACAGGGGCTGCATGGCTACACCTTC
cdr3_aa: CASSQQGLHGYTF
clone_size: .
d_call: TRBD1
v_call: TRBV7-9
j_call: TRBJ1-2

cdr3_nt: TGTGCCAGCAGCGCAGGCGTGCGGGAGGGTTCCAATGAGCAGTTCTTC
cdr3_aa: CASSAGVREGSNEQFF
clone_size: once
d_call: TRBD2
v_call: TRBV7-8
j_call: TRBJ2-1

cdr3_nt: TGTGCCAGCAGCTCGGGGGTCGAAGATACGCAGTATTTT
cdr3_aa: CASSSGVEDTQYF
clone_size: .
d_call: .
v_call: TRBV7-3
j_call: TRBJ2-3

cdr3_nt: TGTGCCATCACCCCCGCCGGGACATTGAACACCGGGGAGCTGTTTTTT
cdr3_aa: CAITPAGTLNTGELFF
clone_size: .
d_call: .
v_call: TRBV10-3
j_call: TRBJ2-2

cdr3_nt: TGTGCCAGCGGCCACGAGCAGTACTTC
cdr3_aa: CASGHEQYF
clone_size: .
d_call: .
v_call: TRBV2
j_call: TRBJ2-7